The rows below give T cell receptor beta chains drawn from one sample of a study of blood T cell repertoires in COVID-19. Data came from immunoSEQ multiplex PCR; TCRdb stores just in-frame clones and leaves some out. The table lists 350,000 or so clones, around 90% of them singletons, with about 3.9% in the top ten. Sequenced: peripheral blood. The receptor set was obtained from a woman in her sixties or seventies with COVID-19, enrolled during active disease. CDR3s include the opening cysteine and the closing phenylalanine or tryptophan. A D gene is named only where the DNA matches it firmly. Clone size is shown for a subset of rows, as once, few, many or a class of expanded clone.

D gene	V gene	J gene	clone size	CDR3 protein	CDR3 DNA
TRBD1	TRBV29-1	TRBJ1-1	.	CSVGGTGKVVEAFF	TGCAGCGTTGGTGGGACAGGGAAAGTAGTGGAAGCTTTCTTT
TRBD1	TRBV5-6	TRBJ2-1	.	CASSSTGGDNEQFF	TGTGCCAGCAGCTCGACAGGGGGGGACAATGAGCAGTTCTTC
.	TRBV2	TRBJ1-5	.	CASSKETWTSNQPQHF	TGTGCCAGCAGTAAAGAAACATGGACAAGCAATCAGCCCCAGCATTTT
TRBD2	TRBV18	TRBJ2-7	.	CASSRGLAGRYEQYF	TGTGCCAGCTCACGCGGACTAGCGGGGAGGTACGAGCAGTACTTC
.	TRBV12-5	TRBJ1-1	.	CASGLVRGNRQTYTEAFF	TGTGCTAGTGGTTTGGTACGAGGTAACAGGCAAACTTACACTGAAGCTTTCTTT
.	TRBV5-1	TRBJ2-1	.	CASNPGDTSYNEQFF	TGCGCCAGCAATCCGGGGGATACCTCCTACAATGAGCAGTTCTTC
.	TRBV5-1	TRBJ1-3	.	CASSLEAGVSGNTIYF	TGCGCCAGCAGCTTGGAAGCCGGGGTCTCTGGAAACACCATATATTTT
TRBD2	TRBV7-3	TRBJ2-1	.	CASSFSGGDFNEQFF	TGTGCCAGCAGCTTTAGCGGGGGGGACTTCAATGAGCAGTTCTTC
TRBD1	TRBV12-5	TRBJ2-1	few	CASGGDRGVFNEQFF	TGTGCTAGTGGAGGTGACAGGGGAGTCTTCAATGAGCAGTTCTTC
.	TRBV15	TRBJ1-2	.	CATSRDVRDGYTF	TGTGCCACCAGCAGGGACGTGAGGGATGGCTACACCTTC
TRBD1	TRBV30	TRBJ2-6	.	CAWRTKQGVTLGANVLTF	TGTGCCTGGAGGACGAAACAGGGGGTAACCCTCGGGGCCAACGTCCTGACTTTC
.	TRBV5-1	TRBJ2-2	.	CASSPVDRGYTGELFF	TGCGCCAGCAGCCCCGTTGATAGGGGGTATACCGGGGAGCTGTTTTTT
.	TRBV19	TRBJ1-4	.	CASSIADGHSTNEKLFF	TGTGCCAGTAGTATAGCTGATGGACATTCAACTAATGAAAAACTGTTTTTT
TRBD2	TRBV7-2	TRBJ2-5	.	CASSSGGTGETQYF	TGTGCCAGCAGCTCCGGGGGGACCGGGGAGACCCAGTACTTC
.	TRBV6-2/TRBV6-3	TRBJ1-5	once	CASSYVDSSNQPQHF	TGTGCCAGCAGTTACGTGGACAGTTCTAATCAGCCCCAGCATTTT
.	TRBV6-2/TRBV6-3	TRBJ2-7	.	CASSYSRGLTYEQYF	TGTGCCAGCAGTTACTCCAGGGGTCTTACCTACGAGCAGTACTTC
.	TRBV6-5	TRBJ2-7	.	CASRRGQSYEQYF	TGTGCCAGCAGACGCGGACAGAGCTACGAGCAGTACTTC
.	TRBV5-5	TRBJ1-4	few	CASSSTEGTNEKLFF	TGTGCCAGCAGCTCCACGGAGGGCACTAATGAAAAACTGTTTTTT
.	TRBV7-9	TRBJ2-7	.	CASSLGAGTQYF	TGTGCCAGCAGCTTAGGAGCCGGGACACAGTACTTC
.	TRBV5-8	TRBJ1-2	once	CASSPSGGYYGYTF	TGTGCCAGCAGCCCGAGTGGGGGGTACTATGGCTACACCTTC
.	TRBV29-1	TRBJ2-5	once	CSVTGSQETQYF	TGCAGCGTGACCGGGTCTCAAGAGACCCAGTACTTC
.	TRBV6-5	TRBJ2-7	.	CASSLLGEHEQYF	TGTGCCAGCAGTTTGCTGGGCGAGCACGAGCAGTACTTC
.	TRBV28	TRBJ1-6	.	CASSPGGGSESLHF	TGTGCCAGCAGCCCCGGGGGGGGATCGGAGTCCCTCCACTTT
.	TRBV11-3	TRBJ2-6	.	CASSLDSLTGKSSGANVLTF	TGTGCCAGCAGCTTAGACTCACTCACAGGAAAATCCTCTGGGGCCAACGTCCTGACTTTC
.	TRBV4-1	TRBJ1-2	few	CASSQAYRDGYTF	TGCGCCAGCAGCCAAGCTTACAGGGATGGCTACACCTTC
TRBD1	TRBV4-1	TRBJ1-4	.	CASSPRDRNNEKLFF	TGCGCCAGCAGCCCCCGGGACAGAAACAATGAAAAACTGTTTTTT
.	TRBV24-1	TRBJ1-6	.	CATSESSYNSPLHF	TGTGCCACCAGCGAGAGCTCCTATAATTCACCCCTCCACTTT
TRBD1	TRBV27	TRBJ1-5	.	CASSSVGTVLTGNQPQHF	TGTGCCAGCAGTTCCGTGGGGACAGTCCTGACAGGCAATCAGCCCCAGCATTTT
TRBD1	TRBV7-9	TRBJ2-5	.	CASSLSGGETQYF	TGTGCCAGCAGCTTGTCAGGGGGCGAGACCCAGTACTTC
TRBD1	TRBV7-8	TRBJ1-2	.	CASSLVGGNYGYTF	TGTGCCAGCAGCTTAGTAGGGGGCAACTATGGCTACACCTTC
TRBD1	TRBV9	TRBJ1-1	.	CASSVGDRGTEAFF	TGTGCCAGCAGCGTAGGGGACAGGGGCACTGAAGCTTTCTTT